Listed below are T cell receptor beta chains from one sample, sequenced in a study of cytomegalovirus exposure and HLA in healthy donors. TCRdb's copy holds only in-frame clones and misses some; the assay was immunoSEQ multiplex PCR. Of about 140,000 clones in the sample, 70% to 85% are singletons; the top ten hold less than 1.5%. The sequencing sample was made of PBMCs. The receptors were gathered from a man aged 25 to 40 in good health and CMV-seropositive. CDR3s include the opening cysteine and the closing phenylalanine or tryptophan. D genes are given only for firm matches. The listing skips clone size in some rows; elsewhere it reads once, few, many or a size class.

CDR3: CASSRLTEHNQPQHF
DNA: TGTGCCAGCAGTAGACTGACAGAGCACAATCAGCCCCAGCATTTT
size: .
V: TRBV6-5
J: TRBJ1-5
D: .

CDR3: CASSLSGTPSSYTF
DNA: TGTGCCAGCAGTCTATCCGGGACACCAAGTAGCTACACCTTC
size: .
V: TRBV28
J: TRBJ1-2
D: .

CDR3: CASGQPAYEQYF
DNA: TGTGCCAGTGGGCAGCCCGCTTACGAGCAGTACTTC
size: .
V: TRBV28
J: TRBJ2-7
D: .

CDR3: CAISEQGYQPQHF
DNA: TGTGCCATCAGCGAACAGGGTTATCAGCCCCAGCATTTT
size: .
V: TRBV10-3
J: TRBJ1-5
D: .

CDR3: CASSGTGGNQPQHF
DNA: TGTGCCAGCAGTGGGACAGGAGGCAATCAGCCCCAGCATTTT
size: few
V: TRBV6-1
J: TRBJ1-5
D: TRBD1

CDR3: CASSLAVNQPQHF
DNA: TGTGCCAGCAGCTTGGCGGTTAATCAGCCCCAGCATTTT
size: .
V: TRBV7-8
J: TRBJ1-5
D: .

CDR3: CASSLEGDQQFF
DNA: TGCGCCAGCAGCTTGGAAGGGGATCAGCAGTTCTTC
size: .
V: TRBV5-1
J: TRBJ2-1
D: .

CDR3: CSALKSSYNEQFF
DNA: TGCAGTGCCTTGAAGAGCTCCTACAATGAGCAGTTCTTC
size: .
V: TRBV29-1
J: TRBJ2-1
D: .

CDR3: CASAVTGGRTSGVSYNEQFF
DNA: TGTGCCAGTGCAGTCACAGGGGGCAGAACTAGCGGGGTTAGCTACAATGAGCAGTTCTTC
size: .
V: TRBV2
J: TRBJ2-1
D: .

CDR3: CASRSTSQETQYF
DNA: TGTGCCAGCAGATCGACTAGTCAAGAGACCCAGTACTTC
size: once
V: TRBV19
J: TRBJ2-5
D: .

CDR3: CASSLGTGTYEQYF
DNA: TGTGCCAGCTCACTCGGGACAGGGACCTACGAGCAGTACTTC
size: .
V: TRBV18
J: TRBJ2-7
D: TRBD1

CDR3: CASNRQLQETQYF
DNA: TGTGCCAGCAACAGACAGCTCCAAGAGACCCAGTACTTC
size: .
V: TRBV5-8
J: TRBJ2-5
D: .

CDR3: CASTGTLDTEAFF
DNA: TGTGCCAGCACCGGGACATTGGACACTGAAGCTTTCTTT
size: .
V: TRBV27
J: TRBJ1-1
D: .

CDR3: CASSSTTYNEQFF
DNA: TGTGCCAGCAGCTCCACTACATACAATGAGCAGTTCTTC
size: few
V: TRBV27
J: TRBJ2-1
D: .

CDR3: CASREDGDYEQYF
DNA: TGTGCCAGCAGAGAAGACGGGGACTACGAGCAGTACTTC
size: .
V: TRBV7-9
J: TRBJ2-7
D: .

CDR3: CASRGPRQGLNIQYF
DNA: TGTGCCAGCAGGGGGCCTAGACAGGGGTTAAACATTCAGTACTTC
size: .
V: TRBV6-5
J: TRBJ2-4
D: TRBD1

CDR3: CASSLQGGNTEAFF
DNA: TGTGCCAGCAGCTTGCAGGGCGGGAACACTGAAGCTTTCTTT
size: .
V: TRBV5-4
J: TRBJ1-1
D: .

CDR3: CASSLPSTPRFTDTQYF
DNA: TGTGCCAGCAGCCTGCCCTCTACCCCGAGGTTCACAGATACGCAGTATTTT
size: .
V: TRBV11-1
J: TRBJ2-3
D: .

CDR3: CASSPGTGSEQYF
DNA: TGTGCCAGCAGCCCCGGGACAGGGAGCGAGCAGTACTTC
size: .
V: TRBV7-9
J: TRBJ2-7
D: TRBD1

CDR3: CASSLEPGRPQHF
DNA: TGTGCCAGCAGCTTAGAACCCGGTCGGCCCCAGCATTTT
size: .
V: TRBV5-8
J: TRBJ1-5
D: .

CDR3: CASSIGNLASSGAFF
DNA: TGTGCCAGTAGTATAGGTAACTTAGCCTCCAGCGGAGCTTTCTTT
size: .
V: TRBV19
J: TRBJ1-1
D: .

CDR3: CASSSGTGGEKKLFF
DNA: TGCGCCAGCAGCTCTGGGACAGGGGGCGAGAAAAAACTGTTTTTT
size: .
V: TRBV5-1
J: TRBJ1-4
D: TRBD1

CDR3: CASSLASGEGPDEQFF
DNA: TGTGCCAGCAGCTTAGCTAGCGGGGAGGGCCCAGATGAGCAGTTCTTC
size: .
V: TRBV7-9
J: TRBJ2-1
D: TRBD2

CDR3: CASSTKQGVYSPLHF
DNA: TGTGCCAGTAGTACAAAACAGGGGGTTTATTCACCCCTCCACTTT
size: .
V: TRBV19
J: TRBJ1-6
D: TRBD1

CDR3: CASSFLAAPDTQYF
DNA: TGCGCCAGCAGCTTCCTAGCGGCACCAGATACGCAGTATTTT
size: .
V: TRBV5-1
J: TRBJ2-3
D: TRBD2

CDR3: CASSEGTGGTDTQYF
DNA: TGTGCCAGCAGTGAGGGGACAGGGGGGACAGATACGCAGTATTTT
size: .
V: TRBV6-4
J: TRBJ2-3
D: TRBD1

CDR3: CASSQDLAGYTDTQYF
DNA: TGCGCCAGCAGCCAAGATCTAGCGGGATACACAGATACGCAGTATTTT
size: .
V: TRBV4-1
J: TRBJ2-3
D: TRBD2

CDR3: CASSPLRTSGEGYEQYF
DNA: TGTGCCAGTAGTCCACTCCGGACTAGCGGGGAGGGGTACGAGCAGTACTTC
size: .
V: TRBV19
J: TRBJ2-7
D: TRBD2

CDR3: CASSLGQANEQFF
DNA: TGTGCCAGCAGCTTGGGACAGGCTAATGAGCAGTTCTTC
size: .
V: TRBV5-6
J: TRBJ2-1
D: .

CDR3: CSSSPSGRGGEQYF
DNA: TGTTCCAGCAGCCCTAGCGGGAGGGGCGGAGAGCAGTACTTC
size: .
V: TRBV7-9
J: TRBJ2-7
D: TRBD2

CDR3: CASSTGLSSLAKNIQYF
DNA: TGTGCCAGCTCAACGGGACTTTCGTCCTTAGCCAAAAACATTCAGTACTTC
size: .
V: TRBV18
J: TRBJ2-4
D: .

CDR3: CASSFEGGNQPQHF
DNA: TGTGCCAGCAGTTTTGAGGGGGGCAATCAGCCCCAGCATTTT
size: .
V: TRBV27
J: TRBJ1-5
D: .

CDR3: CASSVLIGSSYEQYF
DNA: TGTGCCAGCAGCGTGTTGATCGGGTCCTCCTACGAGCAGTACTTC
size: .
V: TRBV12-1
J: TRBJ2-7
D: .

CDR3: CASSEAVRGDEKLFF
DNA: TGTGCCAGCAGTGAAGCAGTCAGGGGGGATGAAAAACTGTTTTTT
size: few
V: TRBV2
J: TRBJ1-4
D: TRBD1

CDR3: CASSVGIAGVYNEQFF
DNA: TGTGCCAGCAGCGTAGGGATAGCGGGGGTATACAATGAGCAGTTCTTC
size: few
V: TRBV9
J: TRBJ2-1
D: TRBD2

CDR3: CASYRGRLGTEAFF
DNA: TGTGCCAGTTACAGGGGGCGTCTGGGGACTGAAGCTTTCTTT
size: .
V: TRBV6-5
J: TRBJ1-1
D: TRBD1

CDR3: CASSQRGASTDTQYF
DNA: TGCGCCAGCAGCCAGCGTGGAGCTAGCACAGATACGCAGTATTTT
size: .
V: TRBV5-1
J: TRBJ2-3
D: .

CDR3: CASSSIHRVNTEAFF
DNA: TGTGCCAGCAGCTCCATACACAGGGTGAACACTGAAGCTTTCTTT
size: .
V: TRBV7-9
J: TRBJ1-1
D: .